The source of this TCR beta chain is a study of TIL therapy for anti-PD-1-resistant metastatic lung cancer. The immunoSEQ assay was v3. Each library reached some 2 million read pairs, or about 5-6.5 million at deep level. The data were produced by immunoSEQ multiplex PCR, yet TCRdb's version contains in-frame clones alone and is incomplete. This table has about 12,000 clones, over 70% appearing once. Sample time point: pre-treatment sample, taken before nivolumab and TIL therapy. In germline, CDR1 is LNHDA, CDR2 SQIVND (reference sequence). V lost 1 base, J lost 3 bases, and 10 bases lay in between. There are 15 residues in the CDR3.

The chain is built from TRBV19 and TRBJ2-1; possible D gene TRBD2, 6 bases. The specimen was blood, collected at baseline. The TCR originated in a person aged 25 to 80 with non-small cell lung cancer. CDR3 nucleotides: TGTGCCAGTAGTATAGGTGGGAGGTACTACAATGAGCAGTTCTTC. Residues: CASSIGGRYYNEQFF.